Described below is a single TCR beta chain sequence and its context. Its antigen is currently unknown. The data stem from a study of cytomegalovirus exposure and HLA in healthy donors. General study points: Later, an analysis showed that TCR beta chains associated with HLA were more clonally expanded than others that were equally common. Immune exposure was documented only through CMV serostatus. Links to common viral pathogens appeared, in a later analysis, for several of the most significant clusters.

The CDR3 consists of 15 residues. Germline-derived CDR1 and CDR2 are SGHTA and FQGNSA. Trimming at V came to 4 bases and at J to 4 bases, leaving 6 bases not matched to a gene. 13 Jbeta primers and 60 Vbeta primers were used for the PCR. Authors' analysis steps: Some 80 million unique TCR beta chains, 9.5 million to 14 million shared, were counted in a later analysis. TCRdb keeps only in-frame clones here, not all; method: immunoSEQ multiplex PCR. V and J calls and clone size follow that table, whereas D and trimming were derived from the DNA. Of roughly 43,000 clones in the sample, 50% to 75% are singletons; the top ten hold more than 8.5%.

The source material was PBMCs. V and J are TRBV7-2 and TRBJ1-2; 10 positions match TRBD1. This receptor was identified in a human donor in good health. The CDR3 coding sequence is TGTGCCAGCAGCTCCTCGGGGACAGGGGCCTATGGCTACACCTTC. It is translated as CASSSSGTGAYGYTF. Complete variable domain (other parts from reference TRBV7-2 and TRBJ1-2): GAGVSQSPSNKVTEKGKDVELRCDPISGHTALYWYRQSLGQGLEFLIYFQGNSAPDKSGLPSDRFSAERTGGSVSTLTIQRTQQEDSAVYLCASSSSGTGAYGYTFGSGTRLTVV.